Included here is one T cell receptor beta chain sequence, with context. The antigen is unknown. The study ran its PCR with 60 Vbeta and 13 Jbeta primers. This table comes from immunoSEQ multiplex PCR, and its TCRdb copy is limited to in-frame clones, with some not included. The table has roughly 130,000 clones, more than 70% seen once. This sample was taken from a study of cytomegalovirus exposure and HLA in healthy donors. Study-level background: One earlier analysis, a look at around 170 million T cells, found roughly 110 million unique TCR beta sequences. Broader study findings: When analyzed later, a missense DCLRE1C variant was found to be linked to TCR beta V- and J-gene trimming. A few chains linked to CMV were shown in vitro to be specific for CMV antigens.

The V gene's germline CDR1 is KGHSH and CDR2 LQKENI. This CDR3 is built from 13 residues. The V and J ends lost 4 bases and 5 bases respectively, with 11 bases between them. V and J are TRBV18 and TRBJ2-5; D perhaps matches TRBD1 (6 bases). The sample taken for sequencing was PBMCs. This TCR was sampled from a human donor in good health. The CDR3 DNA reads TGTGCCAGCTCACGGGACCAGGGGGAGACCCAGTACTTC. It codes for CASSRDQGETQYF.